The 20 T cell receptor beta chains in this list originate from one sample, sequenced in a study of blood T cells in healthy people across ages. It was with a sample-barcoded 5' primer and a J-beta primer mix that a second PCR of roughly 7 to 11 cycles was run. MiXCR was run by TCRdb on the 5' RACE reads, yielding one entry per CDR3 protein. The sample includes more than 900,000 distinct CDR3 sequences, 25% to 35% seen only once; the top ten take 10% to 13%. These same data were also listed under a study on T cells of mothers and their children.

The sample comprised blood. The source is a woman in her thirties or forties in good health.

This clonotype was seen many times. The chain joins TRBV12-3 or TRBV12-4 to TRBJ1-1; D call uncertain. The V gene lost 7 bases and the J gene lost 7 bases, with 10 bases spanning the gap. The CDR3 has 11 amino acids. As DNA, the CDR3 is TGTGCCAGCACCCCCCGCAGTGAAGCTTTCTTT. Encoded protein: CASTPRSEAFF.

This clonotype was found many times. The chain carries TRBV18 and TRBJ1-2, with 7 bases matching TRBD1. CDR3 length: 14 amino acids. The V gene's germline CDR1 is KGHSH and CDR2 LQKENI. V was pared by 4 bases and J by 3 bases, with 5 bases of the junction left unmatched. The CDR3 sequence: CASSRRQGDYGYTF. The CDR3, as DNA: TGTGCCAGCTCACGACGACAGGGAGACTATGGCTACACCTTC.

This clonotype was counted a few times. A read error may produce the germline difference seen at one junction end. The chain has TRBV7-9 and TRBJ2-1; unclear D gene. The germline CDR1 and CDR2 sequences are SEHNR and FQNEAQ (reference sequence). CDR3 length: 13 residues. The CDR3, as DNA: TGTGCCAGCCGGGTGAGCTCCTGCAATGAGCAGTTCTTC. This gives the protein CASRVSSCNEQFF.

The chain links TRBV20-1 to TRBJ1-2; TRBD1 aligns across 9 bases. Germline V gene lookup returns CDR1 DFQATT and CDR2 SNEGSKA (reference sequence). CDR3 length equals 11 residues. With 5 bases clipped from V and 7 bases from J, the junction kept 2 bases outside the gene matches. DNA for the CDR3: TGCAGTGCTCGGGGACAGGGTGGCTACACCTTC. Encoded protein: CSARGQGGYTF.

In this sample, this clonotype turned up many times. The genes are TRBV5-6 and TRBJ2-1, with D perhaps being TRBD1 or TRBD2 (5 bases each). Trimming shortened V by 4 bases and J by 2 bases, and 10 bases separated the two germline ends. Germline V lookup: CDR1 SGHDT, CDR2 YYEEEE. The CDR3 has 14 amino acids. In nucleotides, the CDR3 is TGTGCCAGCAGCCCCCCGGGGCCCTACAATGAGCAGTTCTTC. Protein: CASSPPGPYNEQFF.

This clonotype occurred a few times. This chain connects TRBV5-1 to TRBJ1-1; D is uncertain. CDR3 length: 13 residues. Trimming removed 9 bases at V and 5 bases at J, with 17 bases between. Germline CDR1 is SGHRS and CDR2 is YFSETQ. Here the CDR3 DNA reads TGCGCCACCTACGACACCAGTGGGACTGAAGCTTTCTTT. Translating gives CATYDTSGTEAFF.

On this clonotype itself: A much larger clone lies one base from this, so it may be a read error. The chain employs TRBV28 and TRBJ2-3, with unresolved D. V gave up 2 bases and J gave up 2 bases, with 11 bases separating them. CDR1 is MDHEN, CDR2 SYDVKM, per germline. The CDR3 runs to 15 residues. The CDR3, as DNA: TGTGCCAGCAGTTTACTCAGGATTGCCACAGATACGCAGTATTTT. Encoded protein: CASSLLRIATDTQYF.

This rearrangement joins TRBV25-1 to TRBJ1-1, with unresolved D. Per germline, CDR1 MGHDK and CDR2 SYGVNS. The CDR3 has 15 amino acids. With 6 bases removed from V and 4 bases from J, the gap between germline ends came to 18 bases. The DNA for the CDR3 is TGTGCCAGCAGCTTCAGCCCAAGGGAAGGCACTGAAGCTTTCTTT. Its translation is CASSFSPREGTEAFF.

This clonotype was found many times. The chain is built from TRBV6-4 and TRBJ2-1, with 9 bases matching TRBD1. The CDR3 loop spans 15 amino acids. V lost 6 bases to trimming and J lost 1 base; unmatched junction nucleotides: 4. Germline V gene data show CDR1 as MRHNA and CDR2 as SNTAGT. CDR3 DNA: TGTGCCAGCAGCGCCGGGACAGGGTCCTACAATGAGCAGTTCTTC. Its translation is CASSAGTGSYNEQFF.

To note about this clonotype: Being one base from a much bigger clone, this may be a read error. CDR3 residues: CSVEEVRTGRTEAFF. The CDR3 coding sequence is TGCAGCGTTGAAGAAGTGCGGACAGGGAGAACTGAAGCTTTCTTT. This rearrangement joins TRBV29-1 to TRBJ1-1; 8 nucleotides agree with TRBD1. The V and J ends lost 0 bases and 5 bases, in that order; junction bases with no gene match: 8. The CDR3 covers 15 residues. The V gene's germline CDR1 is SQVTM and CDR2 ANQGSEA.

This clonotype has a handful of counts. A read error may explain this, as a much larger clone is one base away. V is TRBV29-1 and J is TRBJ2-5, with D hard to call. Trimming cost V 7 bases and J 1 base, with 10 bases left between them. The CDR3 runs to 12 residues. Germline V gene lookup returns CDR1 SQVTM and CDR2 ANQGSEA. CDR3 region: CSGGRIQETQYF. The DNA of the CDR3 is TGCAGCGGTGGACGAATCCAAGAGACCCAGTACTTC.

This clonotype was counted only a few times. The gene calls are TRBV12-3 or TRBV12-4 and TRBJ1-5; D unresolved. The V end lost 6 bases, the J end lost 5 bases, and 14 bases lay between the germline ends. The CDR3 totals 14 residues. The CDR3, as DNA: TGTGCCAGCAGCCTCGGGCTAAGTCATCAGCCCCAGCATTTT. It is translated as CASSLGLSHQPQHF.

This clonotype was counted between two and nine times. The gene calls are TRBV7-2 and TRBJ2-2, with D uncertain. Germline V gene data show CDR1 as SGHTA and CDR2 as FQGNSA. CDR3 length: 14 amino acids. The V gene lost 3 bases and the J gene lost 1 base, with 6 bases spanning the gap. CDR3 amino acids: CASSFLGNTGELFF. The CDR3 DNA reads as TGTGCCAGCAGCTTCCTCGGGAACACCGGGGAGCTGTTTTTT.

The rearrangement links TRBV3-1 to TRBJ2-1; a possible D gene is TRBD2 (7 bases). The CDR3 is made up of 19 amino acids. Germline values: CDR1 LGHDT, CDR2 YNNKEL (reference sequence). Trimming took off 1 base at V and 6 bases at J, with 25 bases between the two ends. The CDR3 coding sequence is TGTGCCAGCAGCCAAGGCATTGGGTTTATAGTGGGGGGGCGCAATGAGCAGTTCTTC. As protein: CASSQGIGFIVGGRNEQFF.

Many counts were recorded for this clonotype. The genes are TRBV10-3 and TRBJ2-7, with TRBD1 matching 7 bases. V gave up 8 bases and J gave up 7 bases; unmatched junction bases: 5. Looked up from germline, CDR1 is ENHRY and CDR2 is SYGVKD. The CDR3 is made up of 11 amino acids. The CDR3 sequence: CAIRGQNEQYF. In DNA, the CDR3 is TGTGCCATCCGGGGACAGAATGAGCAGTACTTC.

This clonotype appeared once. The genes are TRBV7-3 and TRBJ2-2, with TRBD1 as a possible D gene (5 bases). This CDR3 has 16 residues. Germline loops: CDR1 SGHTA, CDR2 FQGTGA. The V end was cut by 4 bases, the J end by 4 bases, with 16 bases between. CDR3 sequence: CASSSKAGLSTGELFF. As DNA, the CDR3 is TGTGCCAGCAGCTCAAAAGCAGGGCTTAGCACCGGGGAGCTGTTTTTT.

This clonotype was counted ten times or more. The V gene is TRBV27, the J gene TRBJ2-1; 15 bases line up with TRBD2. V trimming: 5 bases; J trimming: 4 bases; junction bases outside the gene matches: 12. Germline-derived CDR1 and CDR2 are MNHEY and SMNVEV (reference sequence). The CDR3 extends over 19 amino acids. CDR3 region: CASSPNLGLAGGPYNEQFF. CDR3 DNA: TGTGCCAGCAGTCCCAATCTAGGACTAGCGGGGGGGCCTTACAATGAGCAGTTCTTC.

Turning to this clonotype: One junction end disagrees with the germline gene, perhaps due to a read error. Here the CDR3 reads CASSVDSGGGPTDTQYF. CDR3 nucleotides: TGTGCCAGCAGTGTAGATTCGGGGGGGGGACCCACAGATACGCAGTATTTT. The gene calls are TRBV9 and TRBJ2-3; 8 nucleotides align to TRBD2. CDR1 is SGDLS, CDR2 YYNGEE, per germline. The CDR3 runs to 17 residues.

As for this clonotype: The germline gene is not matched at one end of the junction; a read error may be the cause. The chain links TRBV20-1 to TRBJ2-4, with D unresolved. CDR1 and CDR2 (germline): DFQATT, SNEGSKA (reference sequence). The length of the CDR3 is 13 residues. The CDR3 coding sequence is TGCAGCGCTAGAGACCTAGAGGCGCGAGAGCAGTACTTC. Translating it yields CSARDLEAREQYF.

In this sample, this clonotype turned up a few times. A junction boundary mismatches the germline segment, possibly from a read error. This chain joins TRBV6-6 and TRBJ2-3; the D gene is possibly TRBD2 (6 bases). Germline CDR1 is MNHNY and CDR2 is SVGAGI (reference sequence). This CDR3 spans 15 amino acids. For the CDR3, the DNA is TGTGCCAGTAGTTACGGTAGCGGAGCTACAGATACGCAGTATTTT. Translation gives CASSYGSGATDTQYF.